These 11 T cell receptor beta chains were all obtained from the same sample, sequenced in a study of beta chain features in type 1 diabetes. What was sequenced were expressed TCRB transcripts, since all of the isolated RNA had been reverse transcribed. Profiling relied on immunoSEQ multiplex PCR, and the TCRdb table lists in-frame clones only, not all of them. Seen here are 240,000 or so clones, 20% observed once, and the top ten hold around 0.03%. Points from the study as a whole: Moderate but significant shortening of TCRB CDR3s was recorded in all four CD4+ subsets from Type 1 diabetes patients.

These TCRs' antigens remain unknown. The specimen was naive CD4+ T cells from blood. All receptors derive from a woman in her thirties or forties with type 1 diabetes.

For the CDR3, the DNA is TGTGCCAGCAGTTTACTGAGAGATACGCAGTATTTT. Its protein is CASSLLRDTQYF. V is TRBV28 and J is TRBJ2-3; D gene unclear. V shed 2 bases and J shed 5 bases, with 5 bases lying between them. Germline CDR1 and CDR2: MDHEN and SYDVKM. The CDR3 extends over 12 amino acids.

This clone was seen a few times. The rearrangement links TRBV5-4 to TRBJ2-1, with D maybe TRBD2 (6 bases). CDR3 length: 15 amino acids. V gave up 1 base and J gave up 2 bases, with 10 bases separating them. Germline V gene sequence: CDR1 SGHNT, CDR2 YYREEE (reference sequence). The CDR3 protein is CASSLRLGPYNEQFF. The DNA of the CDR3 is TGTGCCAGCAGCTTGCGACTAGGTCCCTACAATGAGCAGTTCTTC.

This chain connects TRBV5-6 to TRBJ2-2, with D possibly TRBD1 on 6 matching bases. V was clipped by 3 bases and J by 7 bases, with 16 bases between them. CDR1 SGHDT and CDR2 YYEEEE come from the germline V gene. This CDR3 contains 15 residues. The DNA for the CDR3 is TGTGCCAGCAGCTCACAGGGTATGGTAGGCGGGGAGCTGTTTTTT. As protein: CASSSQGMVGGELFF. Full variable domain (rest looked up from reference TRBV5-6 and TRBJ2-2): DAGVTQSPTHLIKTRGQQVTLRCSPKSGHDTVSWYQQALGQGPQFIFQYYEEEERQRGNFPDRFSGHQFPNYSSELNVNALLLGDSALYLCASSSQGMVGGELFFGEGSRLTVL.

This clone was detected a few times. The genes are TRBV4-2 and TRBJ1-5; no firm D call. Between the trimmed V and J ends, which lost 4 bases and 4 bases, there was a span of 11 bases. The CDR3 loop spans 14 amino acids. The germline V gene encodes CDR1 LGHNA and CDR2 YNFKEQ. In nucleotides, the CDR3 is TGTGCCAGCAGCCCGAGTCCCAATAATCAGCCCCAGCATTTT. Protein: CASSPSPNNQPQHF.

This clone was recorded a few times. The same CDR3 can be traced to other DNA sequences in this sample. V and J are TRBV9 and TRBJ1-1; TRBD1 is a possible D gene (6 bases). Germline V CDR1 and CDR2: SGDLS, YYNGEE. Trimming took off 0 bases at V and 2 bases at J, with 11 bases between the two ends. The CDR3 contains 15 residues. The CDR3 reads CASSVEGRGNTEAFF. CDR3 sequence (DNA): TGTGCCAGCAGCGTAGAGGGCAGGGGCAACACTGAAGCTTTCTTT.

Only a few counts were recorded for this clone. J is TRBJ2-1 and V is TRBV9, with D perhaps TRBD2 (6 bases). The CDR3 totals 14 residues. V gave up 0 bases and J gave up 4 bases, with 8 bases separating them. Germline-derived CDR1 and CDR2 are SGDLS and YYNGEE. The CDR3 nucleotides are TGTGCCAGCAGCGTAGTGGGGGGTTACAATGAGCAGTTCTTC. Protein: CASSVVGGYNEQFF.

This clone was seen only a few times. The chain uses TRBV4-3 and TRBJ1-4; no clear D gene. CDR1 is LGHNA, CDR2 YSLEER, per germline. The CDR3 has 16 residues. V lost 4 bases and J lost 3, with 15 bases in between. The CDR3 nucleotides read TGCGCCAGCAGCCTATCCCTCATCGAGCCTAATGAAAAACTGTTTTTT. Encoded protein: CASSLSLIEPNEKLFF.

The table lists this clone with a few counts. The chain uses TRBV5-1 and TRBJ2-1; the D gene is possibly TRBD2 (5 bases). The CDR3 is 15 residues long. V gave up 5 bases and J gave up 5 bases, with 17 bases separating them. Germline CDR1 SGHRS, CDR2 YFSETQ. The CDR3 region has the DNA TGCGCCAGCAGTCAGGACTTAGCCACCGACAATGAGCAGTTCTTC. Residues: CASSQDLATDNEQFF.

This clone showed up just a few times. The CDR3, as DNA: TGCGCCAGCAGCTCTTCACTGTACAGGGGGTCCGAAGCTTTCTTT. This sequence encodes CASSSSLYRGSEAFF. The chain couples TRBV4-1 to TRBJ1-1; 8 bases line up with TRBD1. The CDR3 length is 15 residues. V gave up 5 bases and J gave up 8 bases; unmatched junction bases: 13. Germline CDR1 reads MGHRA; CDR2 reads YSYEKL.

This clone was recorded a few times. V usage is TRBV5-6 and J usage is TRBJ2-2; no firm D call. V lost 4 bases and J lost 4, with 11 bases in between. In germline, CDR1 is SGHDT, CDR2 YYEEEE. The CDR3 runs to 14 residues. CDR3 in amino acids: CASSGGTFTGELFF. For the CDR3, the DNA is TGTGCCAGCAGCGGCGGAACCTTCACCGGGGAGCTGTTTTTT.

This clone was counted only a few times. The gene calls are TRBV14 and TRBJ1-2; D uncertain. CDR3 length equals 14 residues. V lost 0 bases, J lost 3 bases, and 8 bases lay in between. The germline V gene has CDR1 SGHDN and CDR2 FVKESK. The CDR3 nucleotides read TGTGCCAGCAGCCAAGACGGTTGGTACTATGGCTACACCTTC. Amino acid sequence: CASSQDGWYYGYTF.